The following is a TCR beta chain sequence with its context. Its antigen is unknown. CDR3 length: 16 residues. Germline CDR1 is GTSNPN and CDR2 is SVGIG (reference sequence). Trimming left V 0 bases short and J 3 bases short, with 16 bases between. The data were taken from a study of cytotoxic CD8 clonotypes in ibrutinib-treated CLL. General study points: Clonality grew at ibrutinib response; at progression, it decreased back toward baseline.

TCRdb keeps only in-frame clones here, not all; method: immunoSEQ multiplex PCR. The sample has more than 15,000 clones; 65% to 70% are singletons. The sequence was obtained from a human donor with chronic lymphocytic leukemia. The J gene is TRBJ2-3, the V gene TRBV30; no definite D call. Sequenced material: PBMCs, taken before ibrutinib treatment. In DNA, the CDR3 is TGTGCCTGGAGTGTAGGTGTGGGCCCATCAACAGATACGCAGTATTTT. It translates to CAWSVGVGPSTDTQYF.